Each of the 2 T cell receptor beta chains below was sequenced from the same sample in a study of vaccination and CD4 T cells after COVID-19. These receptors' targets are unknown. Cultured CD4+ T cell DNA underwent sequencing with the Oncomine TCR Beta short-read assay. TCRdb reprocessed the PCR reads with MiXCR, giving one entry per CDR3 protein. The sample gives around 16,000 distinct CDR3 sequences, roughly 54% of which show up once; 16% is in the top ten. Time point given: late sampling 161 to 241 days after vaccination in a few convalescent patients. The sample's treatment: roughly ten-day PBMC culture with coronavirus spike peptide pools or control peptides (ViraFEST assay). Here the sequenced sample was CD4+ T cells from blood, cultured in vitro, taken about 7 months after SARS-CoV-2 vaccination. The receptors were gathered from a human donor who had recovered from COVID-19.

This clonotype turned up a few times. V usage is TRBV27 and J usage is TRBJ1-6; 8 bases map to TRBD1. V shed 8 bases and J 10 bases; nucleotides not matched to a gene: 13. The germline gives CDR1 MNHEY, CDR2 SMNVEV (reference sequence). The CDR3 loop spans 15 amino acids. The CDR3 loop is CASAYLRGRGSPLHF. CDR3 bases: TGTGCCAGCGCATACCTCAGGGGGCGAGGGTCACCCCTCCACTTT.

V is TRBV7-4 and J is TRBJ2-7, with no clear D. The CDR3 spans 12 residues. V was trimmed by 5 bases and J by 5 bases, leaving 10 bases between them. The germline gives CDR1 SGHVT, CDR2 SQSDAQ. DNA for the CDR3: TGTGCCAGCAGCCCCTTTTTAAACGAGCAGTACTTC. This encodes CASSPFLNEQYF.